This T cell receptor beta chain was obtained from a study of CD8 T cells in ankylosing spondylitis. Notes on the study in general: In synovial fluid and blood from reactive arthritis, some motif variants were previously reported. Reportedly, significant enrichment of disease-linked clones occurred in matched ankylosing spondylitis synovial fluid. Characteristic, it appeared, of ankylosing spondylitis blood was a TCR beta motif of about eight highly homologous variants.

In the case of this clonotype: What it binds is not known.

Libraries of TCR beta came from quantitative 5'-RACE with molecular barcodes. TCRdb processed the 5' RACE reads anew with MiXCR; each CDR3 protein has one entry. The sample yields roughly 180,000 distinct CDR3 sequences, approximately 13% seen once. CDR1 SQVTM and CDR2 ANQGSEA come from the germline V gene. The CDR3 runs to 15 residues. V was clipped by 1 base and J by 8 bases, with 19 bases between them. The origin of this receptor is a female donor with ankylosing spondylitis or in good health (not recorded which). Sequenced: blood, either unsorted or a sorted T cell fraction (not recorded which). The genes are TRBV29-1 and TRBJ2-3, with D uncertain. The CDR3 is CSVEVVAGLESTQYF. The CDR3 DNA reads TGCAGCGTTGAAGTGGTGGCAGGATTAGAGAGTACGCAGTATTTT.